This passage covers 26 T cell receptor beta chains from one sample sequenced in a study of graft-versus-host responses after intestinal transplantation. Sequenced by immunoSEQ multiplex PCR; TCRdb stores in-frame clones only, minus some. The data hold 20,000 to 30,000 clones, with roughly nine tenths observed a single time. Specimen: PBMCs, collected approximately 39 days after intestinal transplant. The source of these receptors is a human patient who received an intestinal transplant, so some T cells may come from the graft donor.

This sequence joins TRBV6-1 and TRBJ2-7; 7 bases line up with TRBD1. The trim removed 5 bases at V and 0 bases at J, leaving 4 bases unmatched. The CDR3 sequence is 14 residues long. Germline CDR1 MNHNS, CDR2 SASEGT. The CDR3 nucleotides are TGTGCCAGCAGTTTGACAGGGAACTCCTACGAGCAGTACTTC. Translation gives CASSLTGNSYEQYF.

The chain joins TRBV27 to TRBJ2-7; no clear D gene. Germline lookup yields CDR1 MNHEY and CDR2 SMNVEV (reference sequence). This CDR3 is built from 15 residues. The ends were cut back, 7 bases at V and 2 bases at J, with 18 bases in the middle. The CDR3 region is CASNSVGRYPYEQYF. In DNA, the CDR3 is TGTGCCAGCAATTCCGTCGGACGTTACCCCTACGAGCAGTACTTC.

DNA of the CDR3: TGTGCCATCTCCGTCGGGGGACACATGAACACTGAAGCTTTCTTT. Translated: CAISVGGHMNTEAFF. The J gene is TRBJ1-1, the V gene TRBV10-3, with a weak D call TRBD1 (6 bases). The CDR3 is made up of 15 amino acids. The V and J ends lost 8 bases and 0 bases respectively, with 16 bases between them. Germline V gene sequence: CDR1 ENHRY, CDR2 SYGVKD.

The V call is TRBV27, the J call TRBJ2-1; D is perhaps TRBD1 (5 bases). Germline V gene sequence: CDR1 MNHEY, CDR2 SMNVEV (reference sequence). The CDR3 is 15 amino acids. Trimming pared 3 bases from V and 9 bases from J, leaving 18 bases between. The CDR3 DNA is TGTGCCAGCAGTTTCGGGCCTAGGGGTATGGGTGAGCAGTTCTTC. Protein product: CASSFGPRGMGEQFF.

The V call is TRBV7-2, the J call TRBJ2-1; the match to TRBD2 covers 14 bases. V lost 2 bases to trimming and J lost 9 bases; unmatched junction nucleotides: 6. CDR1 is SGHTA, CDR2 FQGNSA, per germline. The CDR3 contains 16 residues. CDR3 amino acids: CASSLPGLAGVREQFF. DNA for the CDR3: TGTGCCAGCAGCTTACCGGGACTAGCGGGAGTACGTGAGCAGTTCTTC.

The genes are TRBV4-2 and TRBJ2-1; D gene unclear. Germline lookup yields CDR1 LGHNA and CDR2 YNFKEQ. The V gene lost 1 base and the J gene lost 4 bases, with 11 bases spanning the gap. This CDR3 region has 15 residues. CDR3 bases: TGTGCCAGCAGCCAAGGGTCTTGGCGGTACAATGAGCAGTTCTTC. Encoded protein: CASSQGSWRYNEQFF.

The rearrangement joins TRBV2 to TRBJ2-3, with D tentatively TRBD1 (5 bases). V was shortened by 4 bases and J by 13 bases, with 33 bases between the two germline ends. The CDR3 contains 18 residues. The germline CDR1 and CDR2 sequences are SNHLY and FYNNEI. CDR3 sequence (DNA): TGTGCCAGCAGTGCGTCGACAGAAGGTGGACCCATCCTCGCTCAGGAGTATTTT. It codes for CASSASTEGGPILAQEYF.

V gene TRBV28 combines with J gene TRBJ2-1, with 7 nucleotides matching TRBD2. The germline gives CDR1 MDHEN, CDR2 SYDVKM. J gave up 6 bases and V 6 bases, and 8 bases lay outside the gene matches. The CDR3 has 14 amino acids. This CDR3 reads CASRGRGATNEQFF. In nucleotides, the CDR3 is TGTGCCAGCAGGGGGAGGGGAGCTACCAATGAGCAGTTCTTC.

V gene TRBV6-6 combines with J gene TRBJ1-1; D possibly corresponds to TRBD1 (6 bases). The CDR3 runs to 15 residues. With 5 bases removed from V and 1 base from J, the gap between germline ends came to 14 bases. Germline CDR1 is MNHNY and CDR2 is SVGAGI (reference sequence). The CDR3 DNA reads as TGTGCCAGCAGTCCCTACAGGGTTAGGAACACTGAAGCTTTCTTT. Its translation is CASSPYRVRNTEAFF.

The chain links TRBV5-1 to TRBJ1-5, with 7 bases aligning to TRBD1. Germline assignment: CDR1 SGHRS and CDR2 YFSETQ. V was pared by 4 bases and J by 4 bases, with 2 bases of the junction left unmatched. The CDR3 is 13 amino acids. The CDR3 here is CASSPGGNQPQHF. The CDR3 DNA reads as TGCGCCAGCAGCCCAGGGGGAAATCAGCCCCAGCATTTT.

The rearrangement links TRBV28 to TRBJ1-1; D gene uncertain. The ends were cut back, 5 bases at V and 10 bases at J, with 14 bases in the middle. Germline assignment: CDR1 MDHEN and CDR2 SYDVKM. This CDR3 contains 12 residues. The CDR3 coding sequence is TGTGCCAGCAGTCCCTTGGTTCCTGGAGCTTTCTTT. Its translation is CASSPLVPGAFF.

The count of this clone is one. J is TRBJ2-5 and V is TRBV19; the match to TRBD1 covers 8 bases. V was clipped by 2 bases and J by 4 bases; unmatched bases: 0. Germline V gene sequence: CDR1 LNHDA, CDR2 SQIVND (reference sequence). The CDR3 runs 13 residues. CDR3 protein: CASSIQGAETQYF. For the CDR3, the DNA is TGTGCCAGTAGTATACAGGGGGCAGAGACCCAGTACTTC.

The rearrangement joins TRBV28 to TRBJ2-1; 8 positions match TRBD2. Trimming took 5 bases from V and 3 from J; bases not matched to a gene: 9. Germline loops: CDR1 MDHEN, CDR2 SYDVKM. This CDR3 region has 16 residues. The chain's CDR3 is CASSPLSGRIYNEQFF. CDR3 sequence (DNA): TGTGCCAGCAGTCCCCTGAGCGGGAGAATCTACAATGAGCAGTTCTTC.

V is TRBV4-1 and J is TRBJ1-6; D uncertain. Germline V gene data show CDR1 as MGHRA and CDR2 as YSYEKL. CDR3 length equals 14 residues. V gave up 4 bases and J gave up 9 bases, with 13 bases separating them. CDR3 DNA: TGCGCCAGCAGCCCGCGGGGTGTAATTTCACCCCTCCACTTT. As protein: CASSPRGVISPLHF.

The chain uses TRBV7-9 and TRBJ2-1, with D possibly matching TRBD2 (5 bases). This CDR3 is built from 13 residues. Deletions cut 3 bases from V and 5 bases from J, with 8 bases between. Germline lookup yields CDR1 SEHNR and CDR2 FQNEAQ (reference sequence). The DNA for the CDR3 is TGTGCCAGCAGCTTCACTAGTCACAATGAGCAGTTCTTC. Translated: CASSFTSHNEQFF.

The rearrangement joins TRBV28 to TRBJ2-2; TRBD1 matches 7 bases. The CDR3 loop spans 16 amino acids. V lost 3 bases and J lost 4; bases outside the gene matches: 8. Per germline, CDR1 MDHEN and CDR2 SYDVKM. The CDR3 region has the DNA TGTGCCAGCAGTTTTCTCGAGACAGGGATCACCGGGGAGCTGTTTTTT. This gives the protein CASSFLETGITGELFF.

The rearrangement joins TRBV27 to TRBJ2-2; D ambiguous. The length of the CDR3 is 14 residues. Between the trimmed V and J ends, which lost 3 bases and 1 base, there was a span of 6 bases. Germline V gives CDR1 MNHEY, CDR2 SMNVEV (reference sequence). The CDR3 loop is CASSLWMNTGELFF. The CDR3 region has the DNA TGTGCCAGCAGTTTGTGGATGAACACCGGGGAGCTGTTTTTT.

The V call is TRBV19, the J call TRBJ2-3, with no clear D. Germline values: CDR1 LNHDA, CDR2 SQIVND (reference sequence). V lost 9 bases, J lost 6 bases, and 10 bases lay in between. The CDR3 runs to 11 residues. The chain's CDR3 is CASFFRDTQYF. CDR3 DNA sequence: TGTGCCAGCTTTTTTCGGGATACGCAGTATTTT.

This chain links TRBV5-4 with TRBJ2-2; D perhaps matches TRBD2 (5 bases). Germline V gene sequence: CDR1 SGHNT, CDR2 YYREEE (reference sequence). V lost 4 bases, J lost 4 bases, and 11 bases lay in between. The CDR3 has 14 residues. The CDR3, as DNA: TGTGCCAGCAGCGCGGACGAGGGCACCGGGGAGCTGTTTTTT. This codes for CASSADEGTGELFF.

The V call is TRBV7-2, the J call TRBJ1-1; 9 bases are a match to TRBD1. Germline loops: CDR1 SGHTA, CDR2 FQGNSA. Germline trimming cut 0 bases from V and 2 bases from J; bases unmatched to any gene: 13. CDR3 length: 19 residues. The CDR3 region has the DNA TGTGCCAGCAGCTTAGCTGTCTGGGACAGGGTAGGCGGAAACACTGAAGCTTTCTTT. This codes for CASSLAVWDRVGGNTEAFF. The full variable domain, its missing parts supplied by reference TRBV7-2 and TRBJ1-1, is GAGVSQSPSNKVTEKGKDVELRCDPISGHTALYWYRQSLGQGLEFLIYFQGNSAPDKSGLPSDRFSAERTGGSVSTLTIQRTQQEDSAVYLCASSLAVWDRVGGNTEAFFGQGTRLTVV.

This chain joins TRBV5-1 and TRBJ2-7; D is uncertain. Germline CDR1 and CDR2: SGHRS and YFSETQ. The CDR3 consists of 16 residues. The germline V and J ends were trimmed by 1 base and 5 bases, with 19 bases remaining between them. The CDR3 bases are TGCGCCAGCAGCTTGCATCGGGCAGCCTTTTGGGACGAGCAGTACTTC. Translation gives CASSLHRAAFWDEQYF.

The chain has TRBV28 and TRBJ1-5; D uncertain. The CDR3 extends over 14 amino acids. Germline lookup yields CDR1 MDHEN and CDR2 SYDVKM. Trimming removed 3 bases from V and 6 bases from J, with 12 bases in between. The CDR3 here is CASSFGRVLQPQHF. DNA for the CDR3: TGTGCCAGCAGTTTTGGGAGGGTACTTCAGCCCCAGCATTTT.

The J gene is TRBJ2-1, the V gene TRBV11-3, with TRBD2 as a possible D gene (6 bases). The CDR3 consists of 15 residues. Germline CDR1 reads SGHNT; CDR2 reads YENEEA. Trimming stripped 1 base from V and 6 bases from J, with 13 bases between. The CDR3 region has the DNA TGTGCCAGCAGCTTAGGAGGATGGGGGGTCAATGAGCAGTTCTTC. Its protein product is CASSLGGWGVNEQFF.

The genes are TRBV9 and TRBJ2-5; 7 nucleotides match TRBD1. The J call may be wrong; the DNA end is better matched by TRBJ2-7. CDR1 is SGDLS and CDR2 is YYNGEE in the germline V gene. There are 14 residues in the CDR3. CDR3 sequence reads: CASSADRVGNEQYF. The CDR3 nucleotides read TGTGCCAGCAGCGCCGACAGGGTAGGAAACGAGCAGTACTTC.

The genes are TRBV29-1 and TRBJ2-6, with D uncertain. Trimming removed 4 bases at V and 0 bases at J, with 4 bases between. The length of the CDR3 is 13 residues. CDR1 and CDR2 (germline): SQVTM, ANQGSEA. The CDR3 sequence: CSVAASGANVLTF. CDR3 in DNA: TGCAGCGTTGCGGCCTCTGGGGCCAACGTCCTGACTTTC.

The V and J genes are TRBV13 and TRBJ2-2; no firm D call. Trimming removed 2 bases from V and 6 bases from J, with 4 bases in between. Germline V CDR1 and CDR2: PRHDT, FYEKMQ (reference sequence). The CDR3 runs to 12 residues. The CDR3 loop is CASSLLAGELFF. The CDR3 DNA reads TGTGCCAGCAGCTTACTGGCCGGGGAGCTGTTTTTT. Drawing the rest from reference TRBV13 and TRBJ2-2, the complete variable domain is AAGVIQSPRHLIKEKRETATLKCYPIPRHDTVYWYQQGPGQDPQFLISFYEKMQSDKGSIPDRFSAQQFSDYHSELNMSSLELGDSALYFCASSLLAGELFFGEGSRLTVL.